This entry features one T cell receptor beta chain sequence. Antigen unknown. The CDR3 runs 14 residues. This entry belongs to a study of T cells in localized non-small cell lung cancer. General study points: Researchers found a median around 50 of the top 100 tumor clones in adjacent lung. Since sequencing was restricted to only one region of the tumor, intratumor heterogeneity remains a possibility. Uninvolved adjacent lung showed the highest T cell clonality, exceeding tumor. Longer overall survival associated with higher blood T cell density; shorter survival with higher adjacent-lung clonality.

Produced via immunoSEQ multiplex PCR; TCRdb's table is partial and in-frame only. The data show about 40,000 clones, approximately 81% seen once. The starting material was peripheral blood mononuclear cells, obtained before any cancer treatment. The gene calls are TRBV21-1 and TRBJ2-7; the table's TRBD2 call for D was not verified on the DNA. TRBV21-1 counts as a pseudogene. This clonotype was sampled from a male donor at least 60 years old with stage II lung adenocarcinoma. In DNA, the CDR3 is TGTGCCAGCCCTGCGGGGAGGGGCATGTACGAGCAGTACTTC. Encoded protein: CASPAGRGMYEQYF.